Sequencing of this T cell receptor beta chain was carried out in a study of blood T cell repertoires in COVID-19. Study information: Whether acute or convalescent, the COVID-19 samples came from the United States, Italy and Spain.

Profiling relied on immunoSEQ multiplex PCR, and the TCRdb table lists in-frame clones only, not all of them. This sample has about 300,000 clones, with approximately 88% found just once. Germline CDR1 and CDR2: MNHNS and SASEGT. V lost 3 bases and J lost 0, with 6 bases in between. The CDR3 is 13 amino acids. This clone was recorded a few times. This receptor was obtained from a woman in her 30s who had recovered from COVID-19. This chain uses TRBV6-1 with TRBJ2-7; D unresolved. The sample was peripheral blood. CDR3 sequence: CASSEAVSYEQYF. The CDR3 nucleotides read TGTGCCAGCAGTGAGGCAGTCTCCTACGAGCAGTACTTC.